The TCR beta chain described here comes from a study of blood T cell repertoires in COVID-19. Study processing details: Amplifying reference gene primers gave estimates of nucleated cell counts. TCRdb's copy holds only in-frame clones and misses some; the assay was immunoSEQ multiplex PCR. V and J calls and clone size are given by that table; D and trimming were obtained from the DNA. The data show approximately 220,000 clones, over 75% seen once. The V gene lost 0 bases and the J gene lost 6 bases, with 3 bases spanning the gap. Germline V gives CDR1 SGHNT, CDR2 YENEEA. The CDR3 is made up of 12 amino acids.

The sequence derives from a woman of 80 years or more with acute or convalescent COVID-19. The gene calls are TRBV11-3 and TRBJ2-1; D unresolved. Material: peripheral blood. CDR3 coding DNA: TGTGCCAGCAGCTTAGAGCGCAATGAGCAGTTCTTC. This encodes CASSLERNEQFF.